Below, 27 T cell receptor beta chains from the same sample are listed, as sequenced in a study of blood T cell repertoires in COVID-19. The assay was immunoSEQ multiplex PCR, and TCRdb's table has in-frame clones only and misses some. Counted here are 100,000 to 120,000 clones, roughly 82% occurring once; the ten biggest clones make up 16%. Sample: peripheral blood. Source of these receptors: a woman aged 55-69 years with acute or convalescent COVID-19.

The rearrangement links TRBV6-5 to TRBJ1-2; D is unresolved. The CDR3 runs 13 residues. Germline CDR1 reads MNHEY; CDR2 reads SVGAGI. Trimming took 7 bases from V and 5 from J, leaving 14 bases between them. The CDR3 protein is CASTTEEGYGYTF. The CDR3 DNA reads as TGTGCCAGCACGACGGAGGAAGGGTATGGCTACACCTTC.

The chain recombines TRBV7-9 with TRBJ1-4; perhaps TRBD1 as D (6 bases). Trimming pared 4 bases from V and 8 bases from J, leaving 14 bases between. The germline V gene has CDR1 SEHNR and CDR2 FQNEAQ (reference sequence). CDR3 length equals 14 residues. CDR3 loop: CASSSPGAGEKLFF. The CDR3 DNA follows: TGTGCCAGCAGCTCCCCAGGGGCGGGCGAAAAACTGTTTTTT.

This clone appeared once. This chain links TRBV18 with TRBJ2-7; D is possibly TRBD1 (6 bases). The germline V gene encodes CDR1 KGHSH and CDR2 LQKENI. V dropped 4 bases and J dropped 4 bases, with 11 bases sitting between them. This CDR3 is 13 amino acids long. In nucleotides, the CDR3 is TGTGCCAGCTCACTCGGGACATTTTACGAGCAGTACTTC. Translation: CASSLGTFYEQYF.

The chain's CDR3 is CASSFTGTTIGELFF. The CDR3 nucleotides are TGTGCCAGCAGCTTCACCGGGACTACTATTGGGGAGCTGTTTTTT. This chain connects TRBV7-3 to TRBJ2-2; 7 nucleotides align to TRBD2. The CDR3 consists of 15 residues. Germline assignment: CDR1 SGHTA and CDR2 FQGTGA. With V trimmed by 3 bases and J by 8 bases, 9 bases remained unmatched.

The chain is built from TRBV7-9 and TRBJ1-1; TRBD1 matches 8 bases. J lost 5 bases, V lost 6 bases, and 5 bases had no gene match. There are 13 residues in the CDR3. Germline assignment: CDR1 SEHNR and CDR2 FQNEAQ (reference sequence). Here the CDR3 DNA reads TGTGCCAGCAGTTTTTACAGGGGGACTGAAGCTTTCTTT. It encodes CASSFYRGTEAFF.

This clone was detected only once. The chain has TRBV19 and TRBJ2-6; 7 bases agree with TRBD2. Germline-derived CDR1 and CDR2 are LNHDA and SQIVND (reference sequence). V shed 6 bases, J shed 0 bases, and the junction held 11 bases outside the gene matches. The CDR3 spans 18 residues. The CDR3 region is CASSPRRGTNSGANVLTF. The CDR3 bases are TGTGCCAGTAGCCCTCGGCGGGGGACGAACTCTGGGGCCAACGTCCTGACTTTC.

The chain carries TRBV5-4 and TRBJ2-1, with 12 bases matching TRBD2. Germline V lookup: CDR1 SGHNT, CDR2 YYREEE (reference sequence). This CDR3 comprises 18 residues. V trimming: 4 bases; J trimming: 0 bases; junction bases outside the gene matches: 8. The CDR3 loop is CASSPPSGGASSYNEQFF. DNA of the CDR3: TGTGCCAGCAGCCCTCCTAGCGGGGGGGCCTCCTCCTACAATGAGCAGTTCTTC.

This chain joins TRBV27 and TRBJ2-2; TRBD2 matches 10 bases. CDR1 is MNHEY and CDR2 is SMNVEV in the germline V gene (reference sequence). CDR3 size: 16 residues. Trimming took 5 bases from V and 7 from J; bases not matched to a gene: 10. Written as DNA, the CDR3 is TGTGCCAGCAGTCGCAGCGGGGGGGCCCAGAACGGGGAGCTGTTTTTT. It yields the protein CASSRSGGAQNGELFF.

This chain joins TRBV19 and TRBJ1-1; TRBD1 agrees at 8 bases. The junction had 5 bases not matched to a gene; V was cut back by 3 bases and J by 5 bases. Germline V gene lookup returns CDR1 LNHDA and CDR2 SQIVND (reference sequence). The CDR3 covers 14 residues. Written as DNA, the CDR3 is TGTGCCAGTAGTATTGGAGGGACAGGAACTGAAGCTTTCTTT. Its translation: CASSIGGTGTEAFF. The complete variable domain, with remaining parts taken from reference TRBV19 and TRBJ1-1, reads DGGITQSPKYLFRKEGQNVTLSCEQNLNHDAMYWYRQDPGQGLRLIYYSQIVNDFQKGDIAEGYSVSREKKESFPLTVTSAQKNPTAFYLCASSIGGTGTEAFFGQGTRLTVV.

This chain joins TRBV7-2 and TRBJ1-3; 8 bases map to TRBD1. Germline values: CDR1 SGHTA, CDR2 FQGNSA. V gave up 1 base and J gave up 4 bases; unmatched junction bases: 9. The CDR3 extends over 17 amino acids. The CDR3, as DNA: TGTGCCAGCAGCTTAGGCCCGGACAGGGCTTTAGGAAACACCATATATTTT. Encoded protein: CASSLGPDRALGNTIYF.

This clone was observed a single time. V and J are TRBV9 and TRBJ2-3, with TRBD2 matching 7 bases. The V gene's germline CDR1 is SGDLS and CDR2 YYNGEE. There are 18 residues in the CDR3. V shed 3 bases, J shed 2 bases, and the junction held 15 bases outside the gene matches. The CDR3 DNA reads as TGTGCCAGCAGCGCTGGACTAGGCTACGACAAGTCCACAGATACGCAGTATTTT. This translates into CASSAGLGYDKSTDTQYF.

J is TRBJ1-4 and V is TRBV6-1; D possibly corresponds to TRBD1 (5 bases). Germline V gene lookup returns CDR1 MNHNS and CDR2 SASEGT. The CDR3 contains 17 residues. Trimming took 1 base from V and 8 from J, leaving 20 bases between them. The CDR3 bases are TGTGCCAGCAGTGAAGGCGGGGGTAGCGGGGTGGAAGAAAAACTGTTTTTT. Translation: CASSEGGGSGVEEKLFF.

This rearrangement joins TRBV28 to TRBJ1-3; TRBD1 aligns across 7 bases. V lost 5 bases to trimming and J lost 0 bases; unmatched junction nucleotides: 4. This CDR3 contains 15 residues. Germline assignment: CDR1 MDHEN and CDR2 SYDVKM. The CDR3 DNA is TGTGCCAGCAGTGCAGGGGGTAGCTCTGGAAACACCATATATTTT. This encodes CASSAGGSSGNTIYF.

V usage is TRBV19 and J usage is TRBJ2-1, with D maybe TRBD2 (6 bases). V was pared by 3 bases and J by 8 bases, with 17 bases between. Germline CDR1 and CDR2: LNHDA and SQIVND (reference sequence). This CDR3 region has 15 residues. CDR3 amino acids: CASSIWGGNKDEQFF. CDR3 nucleotides: TGTGCCAGTAGTATCTGGGGCGGGAACAAGGATGAGCAGTTCTTC.

V and J are TRBV2 and TRBJ1-1, with 8 bases identical to TRBD1. The CDR3 has 14 residues. Germline lookup yields CDR1 SNHLY and CDR2 FYNNEI. Germline trimming cut 8 bases from V and 0 bases from J; bases unmatched to any gene: 5. The CDR3 DNA is TGTGCCAGCGGACCACAGGGGGTGAACACTGAAGCTTTCTTT. It is translated as CASGPQGVNTEAFF.

This clone was found once. This chain links TRBV4-2 with TRBJ2-6, with 7 bases matching TRBD1. The germline V gene encodes CDR1 LGHNA and CDR2 YNFKEQ. This CDR3 comprises 21 residues. The ends lost 1 base at V and 2 bases at J; junction bases unmatched: 17. CDR3 nucleotide sequence: TGTGCCAGCAGCCAAGTTAGGTTCGCGGAGCAGGGGACAGCTGGGGCCAACGTCCTGACTTTC. Translated: CASSQVRFAEQGTAGANVLTF.

This sequence joins TRBV5-1 and TRBJ1-1, with 7 bases identical to TRBD1. This CDR3 is built from 15 residues. Trimming at V came to 4 bases and at J to 2 bases, leaving 8 bases not matched to a gene. Germline values: CDR1 SGHRS, CDR2 YFSETQ. The CDR3 nucleotides are TGCGCCAGCAGCGCCACAGGACAGGCCAACACTGAAGCTTTCTTT. Translating it yields CASSATGQANTEAFF.

J is TRBJ1-2 and V is TRBV7-9; 11 positions agree with TRBD1. Germline V lookup: CDR1 SEHNR, CDR2 FQNEAQ (reference sequence). The CDR3 is 14 residues long. Losses at the gene ends were 5 bases for V and 5 bases for J; bases not matched to a gene: 4. In nucleotides, the CDR3 is TGTGCCAGCAGCAAGGGGACAGGGGGGTATGGCTACACCTTC. Encoded protein: CASSKGTGGYGYTF.

The sample holds one count of this clone. The chain combines TRBV4-1 with TRBJ2-5; D is perhaps TRBD1 (5 bases). V was shortened by 0 bases and J by 5 bases, with 10 bases between the two germline ends. The CDR3 spans 14 residues. CDR1 and CDR2 (germline): MGHRA, YSYEKL. The DNA for the CDR3 is TGCGCCAGCAGCCAAGATGGGGCAACTGAGACCCAGTACTTC. As protein: CASSQDGATETQYF.

The J gene is TRBJ2-7, the V gene TRBV2; 9 bases line up with TRBD1. CDR1 and CDR2 from the germline V gene are SNHLY and FYNNEI. The CDR3 spans 14 residues. Losses at the gene ends were 6 bases for V and 3 bases for J; bases not matched to a gene: 6. CDR3 protein: CASRRTGAGYEQYF. In nucleotides, the CDR3 is TGTGCCAGCAGAAGGACAGGGGCGGGCTACGAGCAGTACTTC. Variable domain in full (rest from reference TRBV2 and TRBJ2-7): EPEVTQTPSHQVTQMGQEVILRCVPISNHLYFYWYRQILGQKVEFLVSFYNNEISEKSEIFDDQFSVERPDGSNFTLKIRSTKLEDSAMYFCASRRTGAGYEQYFGPGTRLTVT.

The chain carries TRBV12-3 or TRBV12-4 and TRBJ1-1; D is unclear. The germline V and J ends were trimmed by 2 bases and 1 base, with 5 bases remaining between them. This CDR3 has 13 residues. The CDR3 loop reads CASSLIQNTEAFF. The CDR3, as DNA: TGTGCCAGCAGTTTAATCCAGAACACTGAAGCTTTCTTT.

The chain couples TRBV2 to TRBJ2-7; D is possibly TRBD1 (6 bases). Germline loops: CDR1 SNHLY, CDR2 FYNNEI. V lost 8 bases and J 3 bases, leaving 14 bases between the germline ends. The CDR3 sequence is 13 residues long. CDR3 region: CASVGAQSYEQYF. The CDR3 DNA is TGTGCCAGCGTGGGGGCACAAAGCTACGAGCAGTACTTC.

The chain couples TRBV19 to TRBJ2-1, with 7 bases lining up with TRBD1. V shed 3 bases and J 7 bases; nucleotides not matched to a gene: 3. The CDR3 consists of 13 residues. Per germline, CDR1 LNHDA and CDR2 SQIVND (reference sequence). The CDR3 DNA sequence: TGTGCCAGTAGTATCCCAGGGGGTAATGAGCAGTTCTTC. This translates into CASSIPGGNEQFF. The full variable domain, rest sourced from reference TRBV19 and TRBJ2-1, is DGGITQSPKYLFRKEGQNVTLSCEQNLNHDAMYWYRQDPGQGLRLIYYSQIVNDFQKGDIAEGYSVSREKKESFPLTVTSAQKNPTAFYLCASSIPGGNEQFFGPGTRLTVL.

The rearrangement uses TRBV11-1 and TRBJ2-5; 8 bases match TRBD1. Unmatched junction bases numbered 4, after V lost 2 bases and J lost 5 bases. There are 14 residues in the CDR3. CDR1 is SGHAT, CDR2 FQDESV, per germline (reference sequence). CDR3 DNA: TGTGCCAGCAGCTTATACAGGGGGGACGAGACCCAGTACTTC. This translates into CASSLYRGDETQYF.

CDR3 region: CASSREGGLETQYF. Here the CDR3 DNA reads TGTGCCAGTAGCCGGGAGGGGGGGCTGGAGACCCAGTACTTC. This chain links TRBV19 with TRBJ2-5, with TRBD2 matching 8 bases. After removal of 6 bases from V and 5 bases from J, the junction contained 8 bases not matched to a gene. The CDR3 covers 14 residues. CDR1 and CDR2 (germline): LNHDA, SQIVND (reference sequence).

A single count supports this clone. The chain couples TRBV7-2 to TRBJ2-2, with a tentative D call TRBD2 (6 bases). The CDR3 runs to 15 residues. The germline V gene has CDR1 SGHTA and CDR2 FQGNSA. The V end lost 3 bases, the J end lost 3 bases, and 11 bases lay between the germline ends. The CDR3 sequence: CASSFSRGDTGELFF. DNA for the CDR3: TGTGCCAGCAGCTTTTCCCGCGGGGACACCGGGGAGCTGTTTTTT.

V gene TRBV24-1 combines with J gene TRBJ2-5, with D unresolved. Trimming shortened V by 4 bases and J by 4 bases, and 9 bases separated the two germline ends. Per germline, CDR1 KGHDR and CDR2 SFDVKD. The CDR3 spans 13 residues. CDR3 amino acids: CATSDAVGETQYF. The CDR3 DNA is TGTGCCACCAGTGACGCAGTTGGAGAGACCCAGTACTTC.